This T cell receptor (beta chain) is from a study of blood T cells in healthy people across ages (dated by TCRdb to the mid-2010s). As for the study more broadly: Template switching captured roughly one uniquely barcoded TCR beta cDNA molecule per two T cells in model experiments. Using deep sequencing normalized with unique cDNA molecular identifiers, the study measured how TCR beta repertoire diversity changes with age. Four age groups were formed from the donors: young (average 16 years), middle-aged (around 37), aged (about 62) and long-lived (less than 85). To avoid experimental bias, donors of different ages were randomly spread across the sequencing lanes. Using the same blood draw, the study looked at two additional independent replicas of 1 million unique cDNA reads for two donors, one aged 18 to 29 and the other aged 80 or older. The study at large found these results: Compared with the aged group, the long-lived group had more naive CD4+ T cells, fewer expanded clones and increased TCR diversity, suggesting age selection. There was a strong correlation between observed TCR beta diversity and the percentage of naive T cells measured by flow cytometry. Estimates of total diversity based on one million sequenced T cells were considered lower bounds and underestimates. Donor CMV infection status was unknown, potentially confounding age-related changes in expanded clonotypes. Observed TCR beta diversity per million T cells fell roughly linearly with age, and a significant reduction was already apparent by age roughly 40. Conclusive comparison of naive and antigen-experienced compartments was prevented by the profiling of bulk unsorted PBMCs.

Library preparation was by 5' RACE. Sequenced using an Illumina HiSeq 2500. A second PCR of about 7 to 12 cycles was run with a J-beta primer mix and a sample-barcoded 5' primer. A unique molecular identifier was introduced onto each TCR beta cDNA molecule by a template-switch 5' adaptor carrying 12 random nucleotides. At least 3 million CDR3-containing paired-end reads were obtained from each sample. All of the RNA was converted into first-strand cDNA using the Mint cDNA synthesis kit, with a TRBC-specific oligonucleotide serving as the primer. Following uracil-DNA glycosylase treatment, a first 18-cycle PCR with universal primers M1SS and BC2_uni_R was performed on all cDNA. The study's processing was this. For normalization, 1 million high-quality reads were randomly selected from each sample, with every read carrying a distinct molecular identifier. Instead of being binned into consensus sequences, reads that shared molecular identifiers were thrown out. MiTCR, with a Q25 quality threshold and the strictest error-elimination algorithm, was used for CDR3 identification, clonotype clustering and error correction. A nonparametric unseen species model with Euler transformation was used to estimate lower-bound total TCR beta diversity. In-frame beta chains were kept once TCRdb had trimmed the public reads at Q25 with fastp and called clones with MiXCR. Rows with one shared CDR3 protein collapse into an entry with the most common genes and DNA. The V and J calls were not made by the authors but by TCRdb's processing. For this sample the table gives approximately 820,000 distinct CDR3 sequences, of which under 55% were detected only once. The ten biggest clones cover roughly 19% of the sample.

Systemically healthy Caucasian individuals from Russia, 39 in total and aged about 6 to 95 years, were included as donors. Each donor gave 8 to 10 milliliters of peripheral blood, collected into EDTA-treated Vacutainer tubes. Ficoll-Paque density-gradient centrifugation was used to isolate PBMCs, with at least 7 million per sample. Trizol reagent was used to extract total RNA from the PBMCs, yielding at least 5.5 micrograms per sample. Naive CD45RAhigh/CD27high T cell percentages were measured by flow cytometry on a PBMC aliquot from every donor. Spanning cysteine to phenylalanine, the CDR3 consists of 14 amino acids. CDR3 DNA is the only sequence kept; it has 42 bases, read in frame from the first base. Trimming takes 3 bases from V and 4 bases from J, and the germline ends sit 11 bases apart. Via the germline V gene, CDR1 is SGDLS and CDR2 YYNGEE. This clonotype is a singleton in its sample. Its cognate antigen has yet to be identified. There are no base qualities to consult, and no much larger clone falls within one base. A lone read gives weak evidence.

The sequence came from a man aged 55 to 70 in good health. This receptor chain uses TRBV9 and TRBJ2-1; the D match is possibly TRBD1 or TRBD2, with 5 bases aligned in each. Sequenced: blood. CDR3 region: CASSASRGYNEQFF. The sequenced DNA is TGTGCCAGCAGCGCCTCGAGGGGTTACAATGAGCAGTTCTTC. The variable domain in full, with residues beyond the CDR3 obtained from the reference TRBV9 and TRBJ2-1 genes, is DSGVTQTPKHLITATGQRVTLRCSPRSGDLSVYWYQQSLDQGLQFLIQYYNGEERAKGNILERFSAQQFPDLHSELNLSSLELGDSALYFCASSASRGYNEQFFGPGTRLTVL.